This TCR beta chain was recovered during a study of T cell responses to AZD1222 COVID-19 vaccine. Findings of the study overall: Vaccine-associated CD4 TCRs spanned spike, dominant at 160-218 and 743-854. It was only after the peak T cell response that any repertoires were sampled. Donors were chiefly white British, with a greater number of females, and clonal diversity was perhaps underestimated.

Trimming removed 0 bases from V and 5 bases from J; junction bases left unmatched: 9. This CDR3 region has 17 residues. Germline CDR1 reads LGHDT; CDR2 reads YNNKEL (reference sequence). Produced via immunoSEQ multiplex PCR; TCRdb's table is partial and in-frame only. The sample carries around 120,000 clones, about 91% recorded once. With respect to this clone: Its antigen is not known.

The specimen was peripheral blood, collected 28 days after the second AZD1222 dose. The origin of this receptor is an adult who received the AZD1222 COVID-19 vaccine. The rearrangement uses TRBV3-1 (or the pseudogene TRBV3-2) and TRBJ2-2; 7 bases agree with TRBD2. The CDR3 nucleotides read TGTGCCAGCAGCCAAGAGAGGGAGGGCCCTGGAACCGGGGAGCTGTTTTTT. Residues: CASSQEREGPGTGELFF.